The clone carrying this T cell receptor (delta chain) was observed a few times. The data are from a study of gamma-delta T cells after stem cell transplantation. Germline CDR1 reads GEAIGNYY; CDR2 reads EKD. V was clipped by 5 bases and J by 0 bases, with 21 bases between them. The length of the CDR3 is 17 residues. TCRdb fed the RT-PCR reads into CATT to redo clone calling. Of roughly 2,500 delta-chain clones in the sample, about 2.5% are singletons; the top ten hold 17%. The chain recombines TRDV2 with TRDJ1; D gene ambiguous. The sequenced sample consisted of gamma-delta T cells. The source of this sequence is a human donor. It is not recorded whose cells these are; they may come from a transplant donor. Here the CDR3 reads CACGTIVPGANTDKLIF. The CDR3 DNA is TGTGCCTGTGGCACGATTGTCCCGGGCGCAAACACCGATAAACTCATCTTT.